Listed below are T cell receptor beta chains from one sample, sequenced in a study of T cells in Graves' hyperthyroidism and ophthalmopathy. TCRdb itself ran the multiplex PCR reads through MiXCR, one entry per CDR3 protein. The repertoire holds 300,000 to 400,000 distinct CDR3 sequences, under 15% seen once, with less than 10% in the top ten. Source material: blood. The source of these receptors is a woman younger than 30 with Graves' hyperthyroidism. The CDR3 runs from the conserved cysteine through the conserved F or W. D genes are given only for firm matches. Clone size is shown for a subset of rows, as once, few, many or a class of expanded clone.

>TRBJ1-5|.|TRBV6-2/TRBV6-3|.|14
TGTGCCAGCAGTCCCTATGAAAGCAATCAGCCCCAGCATTTT
CASSPYESNQPQHF
>TRBJ1-1|.|TRBV5-1|many|15
TGCGCCAGCAGCTTATCGGGCGACCCTAACACTGAAGCTTTCTTT
CASSLSGDPNTEAFF
>TRBJ1-3|TRBD1|TRBV18|.|17
TGTGCCAGCTCACCGACGACAGGGGCGCTCTCTGGAAACACCATATATTTT
CASSPTTGALSGNTIYF
>TRBJ1-1|.|TRBV6-4|.|13
TGTGCCAGCAAAAGGACGGAAGAAACTGAAGCTTTCTTT
CASKRTEETEAFF
>TRBJ2-2|TRBD2|TRBV27|many|15
TGTGCCAGCAGCTTAGTAGCGGGAGGGTCCGGGGAGCTGTTTTTT
CASSLVAGGSGELFF
>TRBJ1-2|.|TRBV20-1|many|13
TGCAGTGCTAGAGTTCTGGGAGGCTATGGCTACACCTTC
CSARVLGGYGYTF
>TRBJ1-2|.|TRBV10-3|.|14
TGTGCCATCAGTGAGTCGAGAGGGGACTATGGCTACACCTTC
CAISESRGDYGYTF
>TRBJ1-1|.|TRBV5-1|many|13
TGTGCCAGCAGCTTAAGCCTGAACACTGAAGCTTTCTTT
CASSLSLNTEAFF
>TRBJ1-5|.|TRBV19|few|15
TGTGCCAGTAGTACCGGACGGCCCCCTGGTCAGCCCCAGCATTTT
CASSTGRPPGQPQHF
>TRBJ2-7|.|TRBV15|many|13
TGTGCCACCAAGCGACAGGACTCCTACGAGCAGTACTTC
CATKRQDSYEQYF
>TRBJ2-5|.|TRBV6-2/TRBV6-3|many|12
TGTGCCAGCAGTTACCCCGAAGAGACCCAGTACTTC
CASSYPEETQYF
>TRBJ2-1|TRBD2|TRBV29-1|.|16
TGCAGCGCCTCCCGACTAGCGGGTAGCTCCTACAATGAGCAGTTCTTC
CSASRLAGSSYNEQFF
>TRBJ2-7|.|TRBV4-3|many|16
TGCGCCAGCAGCCAAGATCTCGGAGACAGCTCCTACGAGCAGTACTTC
CASSQDLGDSSYEQYF
>TRBJ2-1|.|TRBV7-9|many|16
TGTGCCAGCAGCTTAAGAGGGCTCCCCCCCTACAATGAGCAGTTCTTC
CASSLRGLPPYNEQFF
>TRBJ2-7|.|TRBV5-1|many|14
TGCGCCAGCAGCCTGACGACAGATACCTACGAGCAGTACTTC
CASSLTTDTYEQYF
>TRBJ2-3|TRBD2|TRBV5-1|.|20
TGCGCCAGCAGCTGGCCCCCGGGACTAGCGGGGGCGACCTCAGTAGATACGCAGTATTTT
CASSWPPGLAGATSVDTQYF
>TRBJ2-1|.|TRBV7-2|many|11
TGTGCCAGCAGCAGGCGCAATGAGCAGTTCTTC
CASSRRNEQFF
>TRBJ2-4|.|TRBV19|few|21
TGTGCCAGTAGTATCGGTAGGGACTCTGGGTCAAATACGATAGCCAAAAACATTCAGTACTTC
CASSIGRDSGSNTIAKNIQYF
>TRBJ2-2|TRBD1|TRBV5-1|many|15
TGCGCCAGCACCTTACAGGACAGGAACGCCGGGGAGCTGTTTTTT
CASTLQDRNAGELFF
>TRBJ2-7|.|TRBV20-1|many|13
TGCAGTGGGGGGCGGGATGGGACCTACGAGCAGTACTTC
CSGGRDGTYEQYF
>TRBJ2-7|TRBD2|TRBV7-3|many|15
TGTGCCAGCAGCTCGACTAGCGGGGGGGCCTACGAGCAGTACTTC
CASSSTSGGAYEQYF
>TRBJ2-7|.|TRBV30|many|13
TGTGCCTGCGACGGTCGTTTGTCCTACGAGCAGTACTTC
CACDGRLSYEQYF
>TRBJ2-4|TRBD1|TRBV28|.|16
TGTGCCAGCAGACCGCCCCGGGACAGGGGAGGGGGCATTCAGTACTTC
CASRPPRDRGGGIQYF
>TRBJ1-1|TRBD1|TRBV20-1|many|16
TGCAGTGCTAGAGATTTTTCAGGGGGAGGGAACACTGGAGCTTTCTTT
CSARDFSGGGNTGAFF
>TRBJ1-5|TRBD1|TRBV19|.|14
TGTGCCAGTAGCATAGAAAGGGGGCGTCAGCCCCAGCATTTT
CASSIERGRQPQHF
>TRBJ2-4|.|TRBV2|many|13
TGTGCCAGCGGGGAGTGGACCAAAAACATTCAGTACTTC
CASGEWTKNIQYF
>TRBJ1-3|TRBD1|TRBV28|many|14
TGTGCCAGCAGTTTCAGGGGGCAAGGAAACACCATATATTTT
CASSFRGQGNTIYF
>TRBJ1-4|.|TRBV20-1|many|10
TGCAGTGCTCCAGCTGAAAAACTGTTTTTT
CSAPAEKLFF
>TRBJ1-6|.|TRBV12-3/TRBV12-4|many|17
TGTGCCAGCAACGTACTCGATCCACACGCCCATAATTCACCCCTCCACTTT
CASNVLDPHAHNSPLHF
>TRBJ2-3|.|TRBV7-9|many|12
TGTGCCAGCAGCCCACAGGCAGATACGCAGTATTTT
CASSPQADTQYF
>TRBJ2-7|TRBD2|TRBV6-1|.|12
TGTGCCAGCAATCGGGAGGAAGGCGAGCAGTACTTC
CASNREEGEQYF
>TRBJ1-6|.|TRBV11-2|many|14
TGTGCCAGCAGCTTAGCAGGGTACAATTCACCCCTCCACTTT
CASSLAGYNSPLHF
>TRBJ1-2|.|TRBV24-1|.|14
TGTGCCACCAGTGATTCAGGACAGTTCTATGGCTACACCTTC
CATSDSGQFYGYTF
>TRBJ2-5|.|TRBV4-1|.|15
TGCGCCAGCAGCCAAGATAGGGGGGGCGTAGAGACCCAGTACTTC
CASSQDRGGVETQYF
>TRBJ1-2|TRBD1|TRBV28|many|15
TGTGCCAGCAGTTTTCACGGGACAGCGGGTCTAGGCTACACCTTC
CASSFHGTAGLGYTF
>TRBJ1-6|.|TRBV5-1|few|16
TGCGCCAGCAGCTTGAGGCTCGGGGGAGGGGATTCACCCCTCCACTTT
CASSLRLGGGDSPLHF
>TRBJ2-1|.|TRBV5-1|many|14
TGCGCCAGCAGCTTGGACGGGAGATCCCGCGAGCAGTTCTTC
CASSLDGRSREQFF
>TRBJ2-3|.|TRBV29-1|few|12
TGCAGCGTTGCTTCAGGGGCAAATACGCAGTATTTT
CSVASGANTQYF
>TRBJ2-3|.|TRBV7-2|many|13
TGTGCCAGCAGCCCGTGGAGGGTAGATACGCAGTATTTT
CASSPWRVDTQYF
>TRBJ2-1|.|TRBV20-1|many|13
TGCAGTGCTACCCCCGGGAATTACAATGAGCAGTTCTTC
CSATPGNYNEQFF
>TRBJ2-1|TRBD2|TRBV12-3/TRBV12-4|many|15
TGTGCCAGCAGTCTTCGCCGGGGGGGTTACAATGAGCAGTTCTTC
CASSLRRGGYNEQFF
>TRBJ1-1|TRBD1|TRBV24-1|.|16
TGTGCCACCAGGCCAGGGACAGGGGGCATGAACACTGAAGCTTTCTTT
CATRPGTGGMNTEAFF
>TRBJ1-4|TRBD1|TRBV20-1|many|14
TGCAGTGCTAGCACCGGGACAGGGGATGAAAAACTGTTTTTT
CSASTGTGDEKLFF
>TRBJ2-5|.|TRBV20-1|many|14
TGCAGTGCTAGAGAGGCCGGGATCCAAGAGACCCAGTACTTC
CSAREAGIQETQYF
>TRBJ1-2|TRBD1|TRBV15|many|17
TGTGCCACCAGCAGAGGTGGACCGGGACAGGGGGCAGGTGGCTACACCTTC
CATSRGGPGQGAGGYTF
>TRBJ1-1|.|TRBV7-8|.|14
TGTGCCAGCAGCTTTAGACCCGGGGCCACTGAAGCTTTCTTT
CASSFRPGATEAFF
>TRBJ2-7|TRBD2|TRBV2|many|15
TGTGCCAGCAGCCCCGTGGGACTAGCACTCCACGAGCAGTACTTC
CASSPVGLALHEQYF
>TRBJ1-3|.|TRBV9|few|15
TGTGCCAGCAGCTCCCCCAAGGGCTCTGGAAACACCATATATTTT
CASSSPKGSGNTIYF
>TRBJ2-2|.|TRBV7-3|.|16
TGTGCCAGCAGCCCCACGGGGCCAGGGCCGTCGGGGGAGCTGTTTTTT
CASSPTGPGPSGELFF
>TRBJ1-5|.|TRBV28|many|16
TGTGCCAGCAGTTTTACGAGGTTGGTGAGCAATCAGCCCCAGCATTTT
CASSFTRLVSNQPQHF
>TRBJ1-1|TRBD1|TRBV11-2|many|14
TGTGCCAGCAGCTTAGCTTCGGCCCCAGGGGGAGCTTTCTTT
CASSLASAPGGAFF
>TRBJ1-2|.|TRBV12-3/TRBV12-4|few|16
TGTGTTGAAAGGAGATTGACTCTTAGACCTAACTATGGCTACACCTTC
CVERRLTLRPNYGYTF
>TRBJ1-2|.|TRBV28|many|13
TGTGCCAGCAGGCCCGGGGCTAACTATGGCTACACCTTC
CASRPGANYGYTF
>TRBJ1-5|.|TRBV5-6|.|13
TGTGCCAGCACTTTGGGGACCAATCAGCCCCAGCATTTT
CASTLGTNQPQHF